This entry lists 26 T cell receptor beta chains sequenced from one sample in a study of T-cell reconstitution after alpha-beta-depleted transplantation in children. Unique molecular identifiers were used to barcode this TCRbeta library. Via MiXCR, TCRdb re-called the PCR reads, giving one row per CDR3 protein. The data show about 980,000 distinct CDR3 sequences, around 30% seen once. The source material was PBMCs, mostly from graft donor cells, sampled 360 days after TCRalphabeta/CD19-depleted stem cell transplant. Every receptor here comes from a boy under two years old who had a stem cell transplant for SCID, so the T cells may come from the graft donor.

This clonotype was picked up a small number of times. This chain uses TRBV5-1 with TRBJ1-4, with D tentatively TRBD1 (6 bases). V was clipped by 4 bases and J by 5 bases, with 18 bases between them. The length of the CDR3 is 16 residues. The germline V gene encodes CDR1 SGHRS and CDR2 YFSETQ. CDR3 protein: CASSLDGRGQNEKLFF. DNA for the CDR3: TGCGCCAGCAGCCTGGACGGCCGGGGACAAAATGAAAAACTGTTTTTT. The full variable domain, rest sourced from reference TRBV5-1 and TRBJ1-4, is KAGVTQTPRYLIKTRGQQVTLSCSPISGHRSVSWYQQTPGQGLQFLFEYFSETQRNKGNFPGRFSGRQFSNSRSEMNVSTLELGDSALYLCASSLDGRGQNEKLFFGSGTQLSVL.

This clonotype appeared a few times. The chain couples TRBV20-1 to TRBJ2-1; perhaps D is TRBD1 or TRBD2 (6 bases each). Per the germline V gene, CDR1 is DFQATT and CDR2 is SNEGSKA (reference sequence). The CDR3 consists of 19 residues. Trimming pared 1 base from V and 4 bases from J, leaving 26 bases between. This CDR3 reads CSARAEGLGGLIWYNEQFF. The DNA for the CDR3 is TGCAGTGCTAGAGCCGAGGGCCTAGGGGGGTTAATTTGGTACAATGAGCAGTTCTTC.

This clonotype was recorded many times. Being one base from a much bigger clone, this may be a read error. The chain combines TRBV12-3 or TRBV12-4 with TRBJ1-1, with unresolved D. V gave up 2 bases and J gave up 3 bases, with 4 bases separating them. The CDR3 runs 12 residues. This chain's CDR3 is CASSLLYTEAFF. The CDR3 coding sequence is TGTGCCAGCAGTTTACTGTACACTGAAGCTTTCTTT.

This clonotype has a handful of counts. The rearrangement joins TRBV12-3 or TRBV12-4 to TRBJ2-7; possible D gene TRBD1, 6 bases. This CDR3 contains 16 residues. Trimming removed 5 bases from V and 0 bases from J, with 17 bases in between. DNA of the CDR3: TGTGCCAGCAGTCCGACGACAGGCCCGAGCTCCTACGAGCAGTACTTC. Translated, it gives CASSPTTGPSSYEQYF.

This clonotype was seen more than once but under ten times. V gene TRBV20-1 combines with J gene TRBJ1-2, with a weak D call TRBD1 (5 bases). With 0 bases removed from V and 12 bases from J, the gap between germline ends came to 14 bases. The CDR3 has 12 amino acids. Germline V lookup: CDR1 DFQATT, CDR2 SNEGSKA (reference sequence). The CDR3 DNA follows: TGCAGTGCTAGAGAAGGGACCCGTCTTGACACCTTC. Translation gives CSAREGTRLDTF.

The chain has TRBV20-1 and TRBJ1-3; 11 bases are shared with TRBD1. The CDR3 covers 15 residues. V lost 3 bases, J lost 0 bases, and 1 base stayed unmatched. The germline V gene has CDR1 DFQATT and CDR2 SNEGSKA (reference sequence). CDR3 DNA: TGCAGTGCTAGCGGGACAGGGGGCTCTGGAAACACCATATATTTT. This gives the protein CSASGTGGSGNTIYF.

This clonotype was seen at least ten times. The gene calls are TRBV29-1 and TRBJ2-5; no reliable D call. V lost 8 bases, J lost 4 bases, and 14 bases lay in between. Germline CDR1 is SQVTM and CDR2 is ANQGSEA. There are 12 residues in the CDR3. CDR3: CSSKKGLETQYF. CDR3 DNA sequence: TGCAGCTCGAAAAAGGGTTTAGAGACCCAGTACTTC.

This chain links TRBV6-1 with TRBJ1-1; maybe TRBD1 (5 bases). The V gene's germline CDR1 is MNHNS and CDR2 SASEGT. The CDR3 extends over 14 amino acids. The V end lost 5 bases, the J end lost 4 bases, and 14 bases lay between the germline ends. The CDR3 loop reads CASSTPGRTTEAFF. In nucleotides, the CDR3 is TGTGCCAGCAGTACCCCGGGACGGACCACTGAAGCTTTCTTT.

CDR3 coding DNA: TGCGCCAGCAGCCAAGTAGTAAGGGGGGAGCTTCTCCACTTT. This gives the protein CASSQVVRGELLHF. J is TRBJ1-6 and V is TRBV4-1, with D possibly matching TRBD1 (6 bases). CDR1 and CDR2 (germline): MGHRA, YSYEKL. The CDR3 is 14 amino acids. Trimming removed 1 base from V and 16 bases from J, with 17 bases in between.

This clonotype was counted only a few times. This chain's CDR3 is CASSRTDSTDTQYF. The CDR3 region has the DNA TGTGCCAGCAGTAGAACGGATAGCACAGATACGCAGTATTTT. The rearrangement joins TRBV11-2 to TRBJ2-3; D unclear. There are 14 residues in the CDR3. Germline V lookup: CDR1 SGHAT, CDR2 FQNNGV. V lost 6 bases and J lost 0, with 10 bases in between.

The chain is built from TRBV15 and TRBJ1-1, with D possibly TRBD1 on 6 matching bases. Germline lookup yields CDR1 LNHNV and CDR2 YYDKDF (reference sequence). Trimming cost V 1 base and J 6 bases, with 12 bases left between them. This CDR3 is built from 14 residues. CDR3 residues: CATSRGGRGPEAFF. In DNA, the CDR3 is TGTGCCACCAGCAGAGGCGGCAGGGGTCCTGAAGCTTTCTTT.

This clonotype was counted a few times. The rearrangement links TRBV12-5 to TRBJ2-1; 12 nucleotides match TRBD2. This CDR3 has 19 residues. With V trimmed by 0 bases and J by 2 bases, 8 bases remained unmatched. Germline CDR1 reads LGHNT; CDR2 reads FRNRAP. CDR3 region: CASGLVLAGGRWAYNEQFF. The CDR3, as DNA: TGTGCTAGTGGTTTGGTACTAGCGGGGGGCCGCTGGGCCTACAATGAGCAGTTCTTC.

The J gene is TRBJ1-3, the V gene TRBV5-5; D not certain. V was clipped by 0 bases and J by 2 bases, with 12 bases between them. Germline-derived CDR1 and CDR2 are SGHKS and YYEKEE (reference sequence). CDR3 length: 16 amino acids. The CDR3 here is CASSLAVVATGNTIYF. CDR3 nucleotide sequence: TGTGCCAGCAGCTTGGCCGTGGTCGCAACTGGAAACACCATATATTTT.

The chain uses TRBV29-1 and TRBJ2-7; weak D call: TRBD2 (6 bases). CDR3 size: 12 residues. Per germline, CDR1 SQVTM and CDR2 ANQGSEA. Trimming stripped 7 bases from V and 4 bases from J, with 14 bases between. The CDR3 spells CSEGLWAYEQYF. The CDR3 nucleotides read TGCAGCGAGGGACTCTGGGCGTACGAGCAGTACTTC.

The V and J genes are TRBV24-1 and TRBJ2-3; 9 bases line up with TRBD2. The CDR3 covers 16 residues. The V and J ends lost 1 base and 5 bases, in that order; junction bases with no gene match: 6. In germline, CDR1 is KGHDR, CDR2 SFDVKD. The chain's CDR3 is CATSDFRRGGKDTQYF. The CDR3 DNA reads as TGTGCCACCAGTGATTTCCGGCGGGGGGGAAAAGATACGCAGTATTTT.

This clonotype came up a few times. The V gene is TRBV5-1, the J gene TRBJ1-1; D is uncertain. The CDR3 length is 13 residues. Germline V lookup: CDR1 SGHRS, CDR2 YFSETQ. Trimming shortened V by 6 bases and J by 1 base, and 10 bases separated the two germline ends. The CDR3 bases are TGCGCCAGCAAGTTGTGGGAGAACACTGAAGCTTTCTTT. Its protein product is CASKLWENTEAFF.

This chain uses TRBV10-3 with TRBJ2-7; D might be TRBD2 (5 bases). V gave up 6 bases and J gave up 3 bases, with 15 bases separating them. The CDR3 has 14 residues. Germline V lookup: CDR1 ENHRY, CDR2 SYGVKD. The CDR3 reads CAIRAGTEGYEQYF. CDR3 sequence (DNA): TGTGCCATCAGGGCCGGCACAGAGGGCTACGAGCAGTACTTC.

The chain combines TRBV12-3 or TRBV12-4 with TRBJ2-2, with D perhaps matching TRBD1 or TRBD2 (5 bases each). This CDR3 region has 15 residues. The V end lost 3 bases, the J end lost 7 bases, and 15 bases lay between the germline ends. The CDR3 loop reads CASSLTGPARGELFF. As DNA, the CDR3 is TGTGCCAGCAGTTTGACGGGACCCGCGCGCGGGGAGCTGTTTTTT.

This clonotype was seen ten or more times. This chain joins TRBV6-2 or TRBV6-3 and TRBJ2-7; 7 bases are a match to TRBD2. There are 13 residues in the CDR3. With 5 bases clipped from V and 3 bases from J, the junction kept 4 bases outside the gene matches. CDR1 and CDR2 from the germline V gene are MNHEY and SVGEGT. As DNA, the CDR3 is TGTGCCAGCAGTGACCAGCGGGGCTACGAGCAGTACTTC. Its translation: CASSDQRGYEQYF.

This clonotype was counted once. V is TRBV3-1 and J is TRBJ2-3, with 8 positions matching TRBD1. Germline CDR1 and CDR2: LGHDT and YNNKEL (reference sequence). The CDR3 sequence is 11 residues long. V shed 4 bases, J shed 13 bases, and the junction held 4 bases outside the gene matches. As DNA, the CDR3 is TGTGCCAGCAGCCCGTGGACAGGGAAGTATTTT. It specifies CASSPWTGKYF.

The gene calls are TRBV29-1 and TRBJ1-4; the D is unclear. V was pared by 2 bases and J by 8 bases, with 12 bases between. Germline V gene data show CDR1 as SQVTM and CDR2 as ANQGSEA. This CDR3 region has 13 residues. CDR3 sequence reads: CSVESGLEEKLFF. CDR3 DNA: TGCAGCGTTGAATCAGGACTGGAGGAAAAACTGTTTTTT.

CDR3 residues: CASTYPAVGETQYF. The CDR3 coding sequence is TGTGCCAGCACCTATCCAGCGGTGGGAGAGACCCAGTACTTC. This rearrangement joins TRBV6-2 or TRBV6-3 to TRBJ2-5, with a tentative D call TRBD2 (5 bases). This CDR3 is built from 14 residues. Germline V lookup: CDR1 MNHEY, CDR2 SVGEGT. The V gene lost 7 bases and the J gene lost 4 bases, with 16 bases spanning the gap.

This clonotype was seen at least ten times. The CDR3 spells CASSVEVLNTEAFF. The CDR3 region has the DNA TGCGCCAGCAGCGTGGAGGTCCTAAACACTGAAGCTTTCTTT. The chain recombines TRBV5-1 with TRBJ1-1; unclear D gene. Germline CDR1 is SGHRS and CDR2 is YFSETQ. Trimming shortened V by 4 bases and J by 2 bases, and 12 bases separated the two germline ends. The length of the CDR3 is 14 residues.

This chain uses TRBV6-2 or TRBV6-3 with TRBJ1-1; no firm D call. The CDR3 contains 13 residues. Trimming took off 0 bases at V and 7 bases at J, with 9 bases between the two ends. Germline V lookup: CDR1 MNHEY, CDR2 SVGEGT. The CDR3 loop reads CASSYSRVGEAFF. The CDR3 bases are TGTGCCAGCAGTTACTCGAGGGTAGGTGAAGCTTTCTTT.

The rearrangement uses TRBV7-8 and TRBJ2-7; no reliable D call. With 1 base removed from V and 4 bases from J, the gap between germline ends came to 11 bases. Germline lookup yields CDR1 SGHVS and CDR2 FQNEAQ. The CDR3 runs to 14 residues. The chain's CDR3 is CASSLGLGIYEQYF. The CDR3 DNA reads TGTGCCAGCAGCTTAGGGCTGGGAATTTACGAGCAGTACTTC.

The rearrangement uses TRBV12-3 or TRBV12-4 and TRBJ2-5, with D perhaps matching TRBD1 (6 bases). V was cut by 6 bases and J by 8 bases, with 13 bases left in between. This CDR3 is 12 amino acids long. The CDR3 DNA follows: TGTGCCAGCAGCCGGACAGACTGCACCCAGTACTTC. This gives the protein CASSRTDCTQYF.